This T cell receptor (beta chain) was profiled in a study of blood T cells in healthy people across ages. Each sample provided at least 6 micrograms of extracted total RNA. Through a sample-barcoded 5' primer and a J-beta primer mix, a second PCR was run for 7 to 11 cycles. TCRdb used MiXCR to reprocess the 5' RACE reads, holding one entry per CDR3 protein. The sample includes 1.5 million to 2 million distinct CDR3 sequences, around 42% of them seen just once. Ten or more counts support this clonotype. V was trimmed by 1 base and J by 4 bases, leaving 12 bases between them. The V gene's germline CDR1 is SGHDT and CDR2 YYEEEE. The CDR3 consists of 15 residues.

The V gene is TRBV5-6, the J gene TRBJ2-1, with a possible D match to TRBD2 (6 bases). Sequenced input: blood. This clonotype was sampled from a human donor in good health. CDR3 sequence (DNA): TGTGCCAGCAGCTTGATGGCGGGGAGGTACAATGAGCAGTTCTTC. Amino acid sequence: CASSLMAGRYNEQFF.